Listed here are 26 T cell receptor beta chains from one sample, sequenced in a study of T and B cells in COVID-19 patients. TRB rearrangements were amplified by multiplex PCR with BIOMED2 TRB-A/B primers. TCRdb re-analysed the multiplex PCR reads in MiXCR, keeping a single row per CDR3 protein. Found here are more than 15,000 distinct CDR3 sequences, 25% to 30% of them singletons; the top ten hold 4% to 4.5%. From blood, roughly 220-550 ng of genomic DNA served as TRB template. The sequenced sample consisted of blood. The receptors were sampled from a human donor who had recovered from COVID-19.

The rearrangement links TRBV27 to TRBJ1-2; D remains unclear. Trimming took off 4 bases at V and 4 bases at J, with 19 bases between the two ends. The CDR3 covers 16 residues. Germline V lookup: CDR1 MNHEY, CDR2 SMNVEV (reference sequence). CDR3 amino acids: CASSSGNGLNIYGYTF. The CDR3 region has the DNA TGTGCCAGCAGTTCTGGGAATGGGCTGAACATCTATGGCTACACCTTC.

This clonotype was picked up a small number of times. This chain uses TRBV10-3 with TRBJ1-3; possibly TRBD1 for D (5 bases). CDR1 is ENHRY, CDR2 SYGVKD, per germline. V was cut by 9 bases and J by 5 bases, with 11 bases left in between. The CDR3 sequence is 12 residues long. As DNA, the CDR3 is TGTGCCATTGAAGGGGAAAGAAACACCATATATTTT. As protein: CAIEGERNTIYF.

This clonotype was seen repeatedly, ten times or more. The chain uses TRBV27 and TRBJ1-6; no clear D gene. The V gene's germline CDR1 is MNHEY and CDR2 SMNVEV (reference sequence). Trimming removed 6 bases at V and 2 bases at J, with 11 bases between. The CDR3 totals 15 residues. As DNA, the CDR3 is TGTGCCAGCAGCCCCCCGCCAACCTATAATTCACCCCTCCACTTT. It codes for CASSPPPTYNSPLHF.

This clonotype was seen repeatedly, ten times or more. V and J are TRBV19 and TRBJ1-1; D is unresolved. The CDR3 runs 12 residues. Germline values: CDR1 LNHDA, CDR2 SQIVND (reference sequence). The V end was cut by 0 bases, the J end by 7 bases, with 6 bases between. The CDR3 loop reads CASSIEAGEAFF. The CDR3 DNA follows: TGTGCCAGTAGTATAGAAGCGGGTGAAGCTTTCTTT. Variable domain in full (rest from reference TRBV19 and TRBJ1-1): DGGITQSPKYLFRKEGQNVTLSCEQNLNHDAMYWYRQDPGQGLRLIYYSQIVNDFQKGDIAEGYSVSREKKESFPLTVTSAQKNPTAFYLCASSIEAGEAFFGQGTRLTVV.

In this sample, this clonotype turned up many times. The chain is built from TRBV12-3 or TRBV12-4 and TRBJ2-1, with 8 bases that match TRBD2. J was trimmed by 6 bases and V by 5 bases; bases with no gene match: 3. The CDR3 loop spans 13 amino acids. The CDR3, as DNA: TGTGCCAGCAGTACAGCGGGGGCCAATGAGCAGTTCTTC. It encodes CASSTAGANEQFF.

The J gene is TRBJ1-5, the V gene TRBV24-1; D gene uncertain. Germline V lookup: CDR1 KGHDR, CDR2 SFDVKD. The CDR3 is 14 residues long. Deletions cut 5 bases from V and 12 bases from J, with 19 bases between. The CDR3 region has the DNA TGTGCCACCAGTGCTTACACGGCCGATCAGTTCCAGCATTTT. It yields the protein CATSAYTADQFQHF.

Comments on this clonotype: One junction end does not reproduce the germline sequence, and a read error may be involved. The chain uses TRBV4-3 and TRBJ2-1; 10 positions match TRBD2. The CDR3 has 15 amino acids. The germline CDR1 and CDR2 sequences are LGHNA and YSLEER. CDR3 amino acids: CASSLQRGGPNEQFF. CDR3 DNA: TGTGCCAGCAGCTTACAGCGGGGGGGCCCCAATGAGCAGTTCTTC.

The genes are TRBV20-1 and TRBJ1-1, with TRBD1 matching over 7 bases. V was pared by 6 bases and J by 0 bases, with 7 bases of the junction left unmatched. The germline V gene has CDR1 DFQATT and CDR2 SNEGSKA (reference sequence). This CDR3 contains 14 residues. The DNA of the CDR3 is TGCAGTGCCATCACGACAGGGATGAACACTGAAGCTTTCTTT. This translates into CSAITTGMNTEAFF.

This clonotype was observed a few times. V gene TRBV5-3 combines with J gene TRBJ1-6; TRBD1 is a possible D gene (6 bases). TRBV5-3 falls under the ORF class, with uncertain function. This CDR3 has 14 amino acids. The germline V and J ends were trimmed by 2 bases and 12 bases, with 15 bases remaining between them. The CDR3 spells CARSFGTPYLPLHF. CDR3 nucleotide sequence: TGTGCCAGAAGCTTTGGGACACCGTATTTACCCCTCCACTTT.

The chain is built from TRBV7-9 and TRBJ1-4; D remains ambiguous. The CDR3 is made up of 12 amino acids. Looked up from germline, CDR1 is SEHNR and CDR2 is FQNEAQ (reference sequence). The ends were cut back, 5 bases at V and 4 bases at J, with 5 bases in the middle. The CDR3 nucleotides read TGTGCCAGCAGCCCCAGTAATGAAAAACTGTTTTTT. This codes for CASSPSNEKLFF.

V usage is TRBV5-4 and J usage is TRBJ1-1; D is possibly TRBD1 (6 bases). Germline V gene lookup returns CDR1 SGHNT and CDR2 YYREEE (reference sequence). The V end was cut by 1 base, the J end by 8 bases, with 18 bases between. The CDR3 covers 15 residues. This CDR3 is CASSLKRQGPSEAFF. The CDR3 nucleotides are TGTGCCAGCAGCTTGAAGCGGCAGGGGCCTTCGGAAGCTTTCTTT.

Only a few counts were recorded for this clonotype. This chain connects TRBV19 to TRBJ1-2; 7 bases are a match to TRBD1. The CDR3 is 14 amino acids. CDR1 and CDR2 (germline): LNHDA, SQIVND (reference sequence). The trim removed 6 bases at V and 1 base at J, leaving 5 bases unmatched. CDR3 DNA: TGTGCCAGTAGAAAGGGACAGAATAACTATGGCTACACCTTC. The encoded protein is CASRKGQNNYGYTF.

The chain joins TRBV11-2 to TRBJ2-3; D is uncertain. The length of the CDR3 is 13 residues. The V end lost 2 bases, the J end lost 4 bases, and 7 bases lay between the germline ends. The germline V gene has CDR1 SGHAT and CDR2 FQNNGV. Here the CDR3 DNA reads TGTGCCAGCAGCTTAATGGCCCCAGATACGCAGTATTTT. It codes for CASSLMAPDTQYF.

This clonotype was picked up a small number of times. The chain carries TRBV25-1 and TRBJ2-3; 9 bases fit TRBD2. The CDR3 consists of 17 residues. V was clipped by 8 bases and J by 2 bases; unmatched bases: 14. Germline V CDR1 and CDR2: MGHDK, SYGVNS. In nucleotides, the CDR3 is TGTGCCAGCGCGGATCCCAATCTAGCGGGGACCACAGATACGCAGTATTTT. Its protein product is CASADPNLAGTTDTQYF.

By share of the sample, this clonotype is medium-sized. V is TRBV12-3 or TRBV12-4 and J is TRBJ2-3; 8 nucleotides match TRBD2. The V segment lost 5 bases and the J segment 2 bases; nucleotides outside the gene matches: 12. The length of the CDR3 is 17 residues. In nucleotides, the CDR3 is TGTGCCAGCAGTCCCGACTTAGCGGGGAGCCTCACAGATACGCAGTATTTT. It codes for CASSPDLAGSLTDTQYF.

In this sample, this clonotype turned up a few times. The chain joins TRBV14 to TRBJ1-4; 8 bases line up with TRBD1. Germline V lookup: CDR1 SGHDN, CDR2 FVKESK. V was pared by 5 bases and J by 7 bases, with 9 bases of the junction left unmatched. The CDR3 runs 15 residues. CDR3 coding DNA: TGTGCCAGCAGCTTGTACGGACAGGGAGGTGAAAAACTGTTTTTT. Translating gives CASSLYGQGGEKLFF.

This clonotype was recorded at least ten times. The DNA for the CDR3 is TGTGCCAGCTCACGACAGGACACAACAGATACGCAGTATTTT. This gives the protein CASSRQDTTDTQYF. This rearrangement joins TRBV18 to TRBJ2-3; D perhaps matches TRBD1 (6 bases). CDR1 is KGHSH and CDR2 is LQKENI in the germline V gene. This CDR3 has 14 amino acids. V was shortened by 4 bases and J by 3 bases, with 11 bases between the two germline ends.

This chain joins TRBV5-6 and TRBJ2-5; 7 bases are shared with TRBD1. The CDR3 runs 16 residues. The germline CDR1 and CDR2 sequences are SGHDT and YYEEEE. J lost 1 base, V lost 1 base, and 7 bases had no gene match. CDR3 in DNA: TGTGCCAGCAGCTTGCCCCCCGGGACAGTCCAAGAGACCCAGTACTTC. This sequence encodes CASSLPPGTVQETQYF.

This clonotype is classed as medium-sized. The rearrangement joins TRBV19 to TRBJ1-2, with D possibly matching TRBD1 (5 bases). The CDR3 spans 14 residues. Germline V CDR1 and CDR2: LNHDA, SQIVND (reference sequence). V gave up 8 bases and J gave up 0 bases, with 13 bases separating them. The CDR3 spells CASLTGAANYGYTF. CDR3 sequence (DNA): TGTGCCAGTCTTACAGGAGCAGCTAACTATGGCTACACCTTC.

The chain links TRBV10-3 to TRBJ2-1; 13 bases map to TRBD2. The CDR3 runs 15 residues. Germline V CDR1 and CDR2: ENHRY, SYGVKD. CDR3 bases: TGTCCCAGCAGTGTTGGACTAGCGGGAGACAATGAGCAGTTCTTC. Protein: CPSSVGLAGDNEQFF.

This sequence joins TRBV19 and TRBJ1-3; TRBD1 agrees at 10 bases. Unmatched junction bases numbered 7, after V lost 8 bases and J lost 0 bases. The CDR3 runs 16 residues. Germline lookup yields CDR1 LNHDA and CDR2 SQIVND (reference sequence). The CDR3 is CASSRQGAFSGNTIYF. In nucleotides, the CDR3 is TGTGCCAGTTCCCGACAGGGGGCTTTCTCTGGAAACACCATATATTTT.

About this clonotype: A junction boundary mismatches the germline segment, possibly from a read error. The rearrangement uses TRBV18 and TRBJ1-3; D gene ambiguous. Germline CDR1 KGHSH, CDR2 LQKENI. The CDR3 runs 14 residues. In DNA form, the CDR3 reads TGTGCCAGCTCACCACTCGGGTCTGGAAACACCATATGTTTT. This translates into CASSPLGSGNTICF.

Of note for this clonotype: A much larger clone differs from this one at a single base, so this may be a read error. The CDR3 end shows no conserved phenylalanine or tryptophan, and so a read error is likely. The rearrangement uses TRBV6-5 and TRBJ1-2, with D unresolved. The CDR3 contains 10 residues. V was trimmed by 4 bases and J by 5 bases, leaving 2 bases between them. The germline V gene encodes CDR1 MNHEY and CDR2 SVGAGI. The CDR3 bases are TGTGCCAGCAGTTCTTATGGCTACACCATC. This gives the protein CASSSYGYTI.

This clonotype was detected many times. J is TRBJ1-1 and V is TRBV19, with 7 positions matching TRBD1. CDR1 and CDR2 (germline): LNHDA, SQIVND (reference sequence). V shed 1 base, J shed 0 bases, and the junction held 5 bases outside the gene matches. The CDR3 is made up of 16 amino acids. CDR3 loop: CASSIGGTGVNTEAFF. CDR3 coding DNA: TGTGCCAGTAGTATAGGGGGAACAGGGGTGAACACTGAAGCTTTCTTT.

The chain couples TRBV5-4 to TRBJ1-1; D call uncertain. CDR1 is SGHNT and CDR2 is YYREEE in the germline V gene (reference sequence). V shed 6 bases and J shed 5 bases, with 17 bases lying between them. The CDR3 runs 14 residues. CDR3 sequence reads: CASTSSEVTTEAFF. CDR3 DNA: TGTGCCAGCACCTCCTCAGAGGTCACGACTGAAGCTTTCTTT.

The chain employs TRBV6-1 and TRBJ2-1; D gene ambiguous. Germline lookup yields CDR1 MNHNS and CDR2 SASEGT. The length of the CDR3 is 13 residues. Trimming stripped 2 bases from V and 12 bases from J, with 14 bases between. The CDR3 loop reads CASSEIPPSVQFF. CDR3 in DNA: TGTGCCAGCAGTGAAATCCCCCCCTCAGTGCAGTTCTTC.